The entry below gives a single T cell receptor (beta chain) sequence along with its context. Its antigen is unknown. One base away there is no much larger clone; base qualities are not given. This entry belongs to a study of sequential checkpoint blockade in melanoma (dated by TCRdb to the late 2010s). About the study as a whole: Patients were randomized 1:1 to first-line nivolumab followed by ipilimumab (arm A) or ipilimumab followed by nivolumab (arm B). Maintenance nivolumab was given following each of the two trial sequences.

This specimen's treatment or condition label, interpreted: randomized to nivolumab then ipilimumab (arm A) or the reverse (arm B). Prior DNA-damaging chemotherapy had not been received by any trial patient. A FACS Aria II flow cytometer was used to sort live CD3+CD8+ cells that were negative for CD19 and CD56 from thawed PBMCs. The samples were obtained from melanoma patients enrolled in CheckMate 064, an open-label, randomized phase II trial testing sequential checkpoint blockade. Peripheral blood mononuclear cells were collected by leukapheresis, purified with Ficoll-Paque, and frozen in human serum with approximately 9.9% DMSO. Right after sorting, the blood CD3+CD8+ cells were verified to be >98% pure, and DNA extraction followed. The immunoSEQ Assay was used to immunosequence TCRbeta CDR3 regions from genomic DNA. Before high-throughput sequencing, the genomic DNA was amplified using bias-controlled multiplex PCR. The study's own analysis went as follows. To quantify the absolute abundance of each unique TCRbeta CDR3 region, the sequences were collapsed and filtered. Clonality, defined as 1 minus Pielou's evenness, was calculated using productive rearrangements only. A previously published method was used to identify clones with significantly greater frequencies in on-treatment samples than in baseline samples. Drawn from immuneACCESS, this table holds only the in-frame rearrangements with V and J called that TCRdb kept. Clones are partly lost; checked studies trace under half to an unresolved V gene and leave the rest unexplained. V and J calls plus clone size are reproduced from that table; the DNA served to infer D and trimming. Counted in this sample were fewer than 30,000 clones; 60% to 80% of them appeared once. The ten biggest clones cover about an eighth of the sample.

What the work shows at the level of the full study, not this receptor alone: Validation of the response-prediction model combining TCR metrics and mutation burden is needed in larger, independent patient cohorts.

Taken from cysteine to phenylalanine, the CDR3 has 14 residues. Just the 42-base CDR3 DNA is kept, in frame starting at base 1. V lost 6 bases and J lost 5 bases, and the count of bases not matched to a germline gene is 5. Based on the germline V gene, the CDR1 and CDR2 sequences are MNHEY and SVGAGI. The sequence joins TRBV6-5 to TRBJ2-2; TRBD1 aligns with 8 central bases. The sample consisted of CD8+ T cells sorted from blood (inferred from file names), taken from a patient given nivolumab and ipilimumab in sequence. This TCR was recovered from a human donor with melanoma. The CDR3 protein sequence reads: CASRTQGVTGELFF. The nucleotide sequence reads as follows: TGTGCCAGCAGAACACAGGGGGTAACCGGGGAGCTGTTTTTT.